The next 27 T cell receptor beta chains were all read from a single sample in a study of identical twins. A single record per CDR3 protein comes from TCRdb applying MiXCR to the 5' RACE reads. The sample holds roughly 690,000 distinct CDR3 sequences; around 20% are singletons and the top ten take 4.3%. These data were also filed under a second study, of T cells expressing NK-cell markers.

Sample: PBMCs. All receptors come from a woman younger than 30 in good health.

The chain recombines TRBV6-1 with TRBJ1-2; no clear D. From germline, CDR1 is MNHNS and CDR2 SASEGT. Trimming shortened V by 7 bases and J by 5 bases, and 14 bases separated the two germline ends. The CDR3 is made up of 13 amino acids. CDR3 bases: TGTGCCAGCACTGCCATGGGAAATTATGGCTACACCTTC. This sequence encodes CASTAMGNYGYTF.

The chain uses TRBV10-3 and TRBJ2-7; no clear D. The CDR3 extends over 14 amino acids. CDR1 and CDR2 from the germline V gene are ENHRY and SYGVKD. Trimming left V 4 bases short and J 5 bases short, with 15 bases between. CDR3 residues: CAISGPRMSDEQYF. In nucleotides, the CDR3 is TGTGCCATCAGTGGGCCCCGAATGAGCGACGAGCAGTACTTC.

The rearrangement joins TRBV5-1 to TRBJ2-3; D is unresolved. Germline V gene data show CDR1 as SGHRS and CDR2 as YFSETQ. Trimming left V 1 base short and J 2 bases short, with 11 bases between. The CDR3 loop spans 15 amino acids. For the CDR3, the DNA is TGCGCCAGCAGCTTGCTCGTTACCCTCACAGATACGCAGTATTTT. Translated: CASSLLVTLTDTQYF. Full variable domain (missing parts from reference TRBV5-1 and TRBJ2-3): KAGVTQTPRYLIKTRGQQVTLSCSPISGHRSVSWYQQTPGQGLQFLFEYFSETQRNKGNFPGRFSGRQFSNSRSEMNVSTLELGDSALYLCASSLLVTLTDTQYFGPGTRLTVL.

This clonotype was seen once. V and J are TRBV18 and TRBJ2-3; no clear D. The V gene's germline CDR1 is KGHSH and CDR2 LQKENI. Trimming stripped 4 bases from V and 0 bases from J, with 11 bases between. The length of the CDR3 is 15 residues. CDR3 sequence: CASSLGGYSTDTQYF. The CDR3 DNA follows: TGTGCCAGCTCACTGGGCGGCTATAGCACAGATACGCAGTATTTT.

The rearrangement links TRBV20-1 to TRBJ2-3; weak D call: TRBD2 (6 bases). CDR1 is DFQATT, CDR2 SNEGSKA, per germline (reference sequence). The CDR3 extends over 17 amino acids. Trimming took off 8 bases at V and 1 base at J, with 25 bases between the two ends. CDR3 nucleotides: TGCAGTACCAATACGCATAGCGGAAGAGGGGGCACAGATACGCAGTATTTT. Amino acids: CSTNTHSGRGGTDTQYF.

This clonotype was recorded a few times. The J gene is TRBJ2-7, the V gene TRBV12-3 or TRBV12-4; a weak D match, TRBD2 (6 bases). The CDR3 length is 15 residues. Deletions cut 8 bases from V and 4 bases from J, with 21 bases between. CDR3 sequence reads: CASGVGSKRGYEQYF. Written as DNA, the CDR3 is TGTGCCAGCGGGGTGGGCTCAAAACGGGGGTACGAGCAGTACTTC.

V is TRBV12-3 or TRBV12-4 and J is TRBJ2-2, with 9 bases matching TRBD1. CDR3 length: 13 residues. Trimming cost V 7 bases and J 7 bases; bases outside gene matches: 4. Written as DNA, the CDR3 is TGTGCCAGCAAACAGGGGGCGCACGGGGAGCTGTTTTTT. It yields the protein CASKQGAHGELFF.

This clonotype was detected a few times. V and J are TRBV6-4 and TRBJ1-1; D might be TRBD1 (5 bases). There are 14 residues in the CDR3. CDR1 is MRHNA and CDR2 is SNTAGT in the germline V gene. The V gene lost 3 bases and the J gene lost 4 bases, with 12 bases spanning the gap. CDR3 sequence: CASSEVGGSTEAFF. For the CDR3, the DNA is TGTGCCAGCAGTGAGGTTGGGGGATCCACTGAAGCTTTCTTT.

The rearrangement links TRBV7-6 to TRBJ2-5; D is uncertain. The CDR3 extends over 13 amino acids. Deletions cut 2 bases from V and 4 bases from J, with 8 bases between. The germline gives CDR1 SGHVS, CDR2 FNYEAQ. CDR3 nucleotide sequence: TGTGCCAGCAGCTTATGGCTGGGAGAGACCCAGTACTTC. Translating it yields CASSLWLGETQYF. The full variable domain, rest sourced from reference TRBV7-6 and TRBJ2-5, is GAGVSQSPRYKVTKRGQDVALRCDPISGHVSLYWYRQALGQGPEFLTYFNYEAQQDKSGLPNDRFSAERPEGSISTLTIQRTEQRDSAMYRCASSLWLGETQYFGPGTRLLVL.

This rearrangement joins TRBV7-2 to TRBJ1-1; D is unresolved. Per the germline V gene, CDR1 is SGHTA and CDR2 is FQGNSA. The germline V and J ends were trimmed by 6 bases and 1 base, with 12 bases remaining between them. CDR3 length equals 14 residues. The CDR3 loop reads CASSRGWGNTEAFF. For the CDR3, the DNA is TGTGCCAGCAGTCGGGGATGGGGGAACACTGAAGCTTTCTTT.

The V call is TRBV5-8, the J call TRBJ1-1; perhaps TRBD1 as D (5 bases). Germline lookup yields CDR1 SGHTS and CDR2 YDEGEE. The CDR3 extends over 15 amino acids. Trimming left V 6 bases short and J 0 bases short, with 15 bases between. The CDR3 nucleotides read TGTGCCAGCATGAGCGCGAGGGGCCTGAACACTGAAGCTTTCTTT. Translation: CASMSARGLNTEAFF.

This clonotype has a handful of counts. The chain joins TRBV20-1 to TRBJ1-1, with D unclear. V was shortened by 0 bases and J by 2 bases, with 13 bases between the two germline ends. CDR1 and CDR2 (germline): DFQATT, SNEGSKA (reference sequence). The CDR3 loop spans 15 amino acids. The chain's CDR3 is CSARDHGWYNTEAFF. The CDR3 DNA reads TGCAGTGCTAGAGATCACGGGTGGTATAACACTGAAGCTTTCTTT.

This sequence joins TRBV30 and TRBJ2-1, with D perhaps given as TRBD1 or TRBD2 (6 bases each). The V end was cut by 2 bases, the J end by 12 bases, with 20 bases between. The germline V gene has CDR1 GTSNPN and CDR2 SVGIG (reference sequence). CDR3 size: 14 residues. The DNA for the CDR3 is TGTGCCTGGAGTCCCACGGGGGCCCCACGGACGCAGTTCTTC. Amino acids: CAWSPTGAPRTQFF.

This clonotype was detected a few times. The chain uses TRBV7-8 and TRBJ2-2; D is undetermined. This CDR3 has 14 residues. Germline assignment: CDR1 SGHVS and CDR2 FQNEAQ. Trimming removed 5 bases from V and 6 bases from J, with 13 bases in between. CDR3 in DNA: TGTGCCAGCAGCCAACCGTCGGTCGCCGGGGAGCTGTTTTTT. This translates into CASSQPSVAGELFF.

The gene calls are TRBV7-6 and TRBJ2-7; 9 bases line up with TRBD1. The CDR3 covers 14 residues. Trimming at V came to 3 bases and at J to 3 bases, leaving 3 bases not matched to a gene. Per the germline V gene, CDR1 is SGHVS and CDR2 is FNYEAQ. The CDR3 DNA reads as TGTGCCAGCAGCTTCGGGACAGGGAACTACGAGCAGTACTTC. Residues: CASSFGTGNYEQYF.

This clonotype has a handful of counts. The chain joins TRBV3-1 to TRBJ1-1; no firm D call. Trimming took 1 base from V and 1 from J, leaving 10 bases between them. The CDR3 is 15 residues long. Germline V lookup: CDR1 LGHDT, CDR2 YNNKEL (reference sequence). The CDR3 region is CASSQVSPRNTEAFF. The CDR3 DNA sequence: TGTGCCAGCAGCCAAGTAAGCCCTCGGAACACTGAAGCTTTCTTT. Looking up the rest from reference TRBV3-1 and TRBJ1-1 gives the full variable domain: DTAVSQTPKYLVTQMGNDKSIKCEQNLGHDTMYWYKQDSKKFLKIMFSYNNKELIINETVPNRFSPKSPDKAHLNLHINSLELGDSAVYFCASSQVSPRNTEAFFGQGTRLTVV.

This clonotype turned up a few times. This chain connects TRBV7-2 to TRBJ2-5, with 8 bases aligning to TRBD2. The CDR3 is made up of 14 amino acids. Germline-derived CDR1 and CDR2 are SGHTA and FQGNSA. V lost 1 base, J lost 7 bases, and 5 bases stayed unmatched. The CDR3, as DNA: TGTGCCAGCAGCTTAGAGGGGCTAGCGGGGACCCAGTACTTC. Residues: CASSLEGLAGTQYF. Full variable domain (rest looked up from reference TRBV7-2 and TRBJ2-5): GAGVSQSPSNKVTEKGKDVELRCDPISGHTALYWYRQSLGQGLEFLIYFQGNSAPDKSGLPSDRFSAERTGGSVSTLTIQRTQQEDSAVYLCASSLEGLAGTQYFGPGTRLLVL.

The chain recombines TRBV5-1 with TRBJ2-7; D is ambiguous. Germline loops: CDR1 SGHRS, CDR2 YFSETQ. This CDR3 spans 15 amino acids. V dropped 4 bases and J dropped 7 bases, with 21 bases sitting between them. The CDR3 bases are TGCGCCAGCAGCCCAACGGATAGGGCTTTGCGGGAGCAGTACTTC. Encoded protein: CASSPTDRALREQYF.

The chain recombines TRBV7-8 with TRBJ2-3; TRBD2 aligns across 9 bases. The germline CDR1 and CDR2 sequences are SGHVS and FQNEAQ. The CDR3 has 16 residues. V lost 3 bases to trimming and J lost 5 bases; unmatched junction nucleotides: 9. The CDR3 nucleotides read TGTGCCAGCAGCTTTAACCTAGCGGGGCGGAGAGATACGCAGTATTTT. Protein sequence: CASSFNLAGRRDTQYF.

This clonotype was counted ten times or more. The gene calls are TRBV29-1 and TRBJ1-1; 8 bases agree with TRBD1. Looked up from germline, CDR1 is SQVTM and CDR2 is ANQGSEA. The trim removed 6 bases at V and 1 base at J, leaving 4 bases unmatched. CDR3 length equals 13 residues. CDR3 loop: CSVWTGQNTEAFF. CDR3 DNA sequence: TGCAGCGTCTGGACAGGGCAGAACACTGAAGCTTTCTTT.

V gene TRBV6-1 combines with J gene TRBJ1-1, with a tentative D call TRBD1 (5 bases). The V gene lost 7 bases and the J gene lost 4 bases, with 16 bases spanning the gap. Germline CDR1 and CDR2: MNHNS and SASEGT. There are 14 residues in the CDR3. CDR3 nucleotides: TGTGCCAGCACTCCGGGGGGGGATGTCACTGAAGCTTTCTTT. Its translation is CASTPGGDVTEAFF.

The chain links TRBV30 to TRBJ1-1; D is uncertain. The CDR3 totals 10 residues. In germline, CDR1 is GTSNPN, CDR2 SVGIG (reference sequence). Trimming cost V 5 bases and J 9 bases, with 10 bases left between them. CDR3 in amino acids: CAWLTYKAFF. The CDR3 DNA is TGTGCCTGGTTGACCTATAAAGCTTTCTTT.

This chain links TRBV10-3 with TRBJ2-7; a possible D gene is TRBD2 (6 bases). The CDR3 covers 11 residues. In germline, CDR1 is ENHRY, CDR2 SYGVKD. Trimming took 8 bases from V and 3 from J, leaving 8 bases between them. The CDR3 DNA follows: TGTGCCATCCGGCGGGGCTACGAGCAGTACTTC. Translating gives CAIRRGYEQYF.

Only a few counts were recorded for this clonotype. The rearrangement links TRBV10-3 to TRBJ2-1; perhaps TRBD1 as D (5 bases). This CDR3 contains 13 residues. V shed 2 bases and J shed 4 bases, with 6 bases lying between them. Germline values: CDR1 ENHRY, CDR2 SYGVKD. CDR3 in amino acids: CAISEDRYNEQFF. The CDR3 nucleotides read TGTGCCATCAGTGAGGACAGATACAATGAGCAGTTCTTC.

A few counts support this clonotype. The chain employs TRBV6-5 and TRBJ2-7, with D maybe TRBD1 (5 bases). Trimming took 2 bases from V and 0 from J, leaving 8 bases between them. This CDR3 spans 14 amino acids. Germline V gene lookup returns CDR1 MNHEY and CDR2 SVGAGI. CDR3 DNA sequence: TGTGCCAGCAGTTACCCCGACAGCTCCTACGAGCAGTACTTC. Residues: CASSYPDSSYEQYF.

This clonotype was seen a few times. The rearrangement joins TRBV4-3 to TRBJ2-5; D call uncertain. The CDR3 has 13 amino acids. Germline V gene sequence: CDR1 LGHNA, CDR2 YSLEER. V was cut by 4 bases and J by 5 bases, with 11 bases left in between. CDR3 bases: TGCGCCAGCAGCCCAAGATTCTCCGAGACCCAGTACTTC. Its translation is CASSPRFSETQYF.

The rearrangement uses TRBV20-1 and TRBJ2-1, with 7 positions matching TRBD1. This CDR3 region has 14 residues. The V segment lost 3 bases and the J segment 10 bases; nucleotides outside the gene matches: 12. Per the germline V gene, CDR1 is DFQATT and CDR2 is SNEGSKA (reference sequence). CDR3 coding DNA: TGCAGTGCTAGGAGGGGTGACAGGGCCTTAGAGCAGTTCTTC. Its translation is CSARRGDRALEQFF.